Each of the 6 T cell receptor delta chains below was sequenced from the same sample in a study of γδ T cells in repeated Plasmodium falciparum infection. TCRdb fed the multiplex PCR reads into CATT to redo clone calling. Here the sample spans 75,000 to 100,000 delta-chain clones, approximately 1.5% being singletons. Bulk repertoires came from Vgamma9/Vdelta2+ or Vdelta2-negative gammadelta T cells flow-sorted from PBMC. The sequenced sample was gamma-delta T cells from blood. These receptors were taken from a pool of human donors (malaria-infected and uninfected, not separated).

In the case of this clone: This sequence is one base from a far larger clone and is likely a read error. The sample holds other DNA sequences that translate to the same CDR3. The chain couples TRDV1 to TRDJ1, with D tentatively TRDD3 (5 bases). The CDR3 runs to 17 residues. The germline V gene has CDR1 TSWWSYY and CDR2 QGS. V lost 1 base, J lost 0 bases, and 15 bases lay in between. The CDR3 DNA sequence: TGTGCTCTTGGGGAACGCAAGGGGGCCCAGTACACCGATAAACTCATCTTT. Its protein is CALGERKGAQYTDKLIF.

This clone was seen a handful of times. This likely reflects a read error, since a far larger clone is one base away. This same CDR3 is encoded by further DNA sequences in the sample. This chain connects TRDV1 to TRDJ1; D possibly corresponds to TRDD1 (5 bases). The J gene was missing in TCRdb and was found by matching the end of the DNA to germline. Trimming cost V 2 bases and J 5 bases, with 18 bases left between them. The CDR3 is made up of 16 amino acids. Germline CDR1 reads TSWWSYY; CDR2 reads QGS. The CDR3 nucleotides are TGTGCTCTTGGGGAAGAAGAAATCTCTCTTACTGATAAACTCATCTTT. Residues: CALGEEEISLTDKLIF.

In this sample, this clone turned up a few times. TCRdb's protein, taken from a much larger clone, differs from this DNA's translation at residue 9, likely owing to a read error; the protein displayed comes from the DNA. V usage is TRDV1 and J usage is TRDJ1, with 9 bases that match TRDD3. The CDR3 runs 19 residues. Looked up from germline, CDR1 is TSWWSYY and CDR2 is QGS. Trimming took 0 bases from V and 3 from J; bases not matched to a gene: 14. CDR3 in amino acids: CALGELVLPGGFGADKLIF. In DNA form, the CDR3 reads TGTGCTCTTGGGGAACTAGTCCTACCTGGGGGATTCGGAGCCGATAAACTCATCTTT.

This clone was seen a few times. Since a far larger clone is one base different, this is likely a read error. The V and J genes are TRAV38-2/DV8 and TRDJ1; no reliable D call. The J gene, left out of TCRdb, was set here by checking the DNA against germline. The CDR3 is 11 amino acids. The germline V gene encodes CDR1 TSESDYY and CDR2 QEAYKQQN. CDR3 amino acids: CAITTFDKLIF. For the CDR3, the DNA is TGCGCCATTACTACCTTCGATAAACTCATCTTT.

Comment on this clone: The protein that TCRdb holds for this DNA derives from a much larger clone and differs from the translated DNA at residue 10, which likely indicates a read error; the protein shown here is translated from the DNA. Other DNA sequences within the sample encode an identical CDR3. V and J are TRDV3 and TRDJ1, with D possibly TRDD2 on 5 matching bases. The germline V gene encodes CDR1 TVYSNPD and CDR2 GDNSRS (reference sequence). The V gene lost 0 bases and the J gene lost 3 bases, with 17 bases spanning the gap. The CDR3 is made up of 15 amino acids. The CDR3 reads CAFSPSNWYADKLIF. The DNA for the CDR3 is TGTGCCTTTAGTCCTTCAAATTGGTACGCCGATAAACTCATCTTT. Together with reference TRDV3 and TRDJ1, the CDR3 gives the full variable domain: CDKVTQSSPDQTVASGSEVVLLCTYDTVYSNPDLFWYRIRPDYSFQFVFYGDNSRSEGADFTQGRFSVKHILTQKAFHLVISPVRTEDSATYYCAFSPSNWYADKLIFGKGTRVTVEP.

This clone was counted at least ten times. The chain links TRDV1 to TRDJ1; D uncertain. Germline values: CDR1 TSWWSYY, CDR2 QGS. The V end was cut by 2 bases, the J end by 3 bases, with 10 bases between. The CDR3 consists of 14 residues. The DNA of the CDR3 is TGTGCTCTTGGGGAATTGGGAAGCCCCGATAAACTCATCTTT. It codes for CALGELGSPDKLIF.